Listed here are 32 T cell receptor beta chains from one sample, sequenced in a study of cytomegalovirus exposure and HLA in healthy donors. PCR was performed using 60 Vbeta and 13 Jbeta primers. Generated by immunoSEQ multiplex PCR, the TCRdb table keeps only in-frame clones and is missing some. The data show over 200,000 clones, with more than 60% seen just once and 2.5% to 3% held by the top ten. Sequenced input: PBMCs. The receptors here all came from a woman aged 60-75 years in good health and CMV-seropositive.

This clone was detected only a few times. The chain recombines TRBV5-1 with TRBJ2-7, with D perhaps TRBD1 (6 bases). The V end was cut by 0 bases, the J end by 5 bases, with 21 bases between. CDR1 and CDR2 (germline): SGHRS, YFSETQ. The CDR3 has 17 amino acids. The DNA of the CDR3 is TGCGCCAGCAGCTTGGCCCTAAGGGGTGGGGGCAGGGACGAGCAGTACTTC. Its protein is CASSLALRGGGRDEQYF.

The rearrangement joins TRBV28 to TRBJ2-1, with TRBD2 identical over 8 bases. Trimming at V came to 8 bases and at J to 6 bases, leaving 6 bases not matched to a gene. This CDR3 has 13 amino acids. Germline CDR1 is MDHEN and CDR2 is SYDVKM. CDR3 DNA sequence: TGTGCCAGCTGGCGGGGGGATATCAATGAGCAGTTCTTC. Protein: CASWRGDINEQFF.

This sequence joins TRBV19 and TRBJ2-2, with a tentative D call TRBD2 (7 bases). The CDR3 covers 14 residues. The germline V gene has CDR1 LNHDA and CDR2 SQIVND (reference sequence). V shed 9 bases and J shed 4 bases, with 15 bases lying between them. CDR3 sequence reads: CARRGGSGTGELFF. Written as DNA, the CDR3 is TGTGCCAGGAGGGGGGGGTCGGGCACCGGGGAGCTGTTTTTT.

The rearrangement links TRBV15 to TRBJ2-2; D is perhaps TRBD1 (6 bases). CDR1 LNHNV and CDR2 YYDKDF come from the germline V gene (reference sequence). V lost 8 bases, J lost 5 bases, and 24 bases lay in between. This CDR3 region has 17 residues. CDR3 coding DNA: TGTGCCACCGGATATCCCGGGACACCCCAGAGGACCGGGGAGCTGTTTTTT. Its protein is CATGYPGTPQRTGELFF.

This chain joins TRBV7-2 and TRBJ2-7, with 8 bases lining up with TRBD1. CDR1 and CDR2 from the germline V gene are SGHTA and FQGNSA. The CDR3 totals 16 residues. Trimming at V came to 1 base and at J to 1 base, leaving 6 bases not matched to a gene. For the CDR3, the DNA is TGTGCCAGCAGCTTAGGGGACAGGCTACTATCCTACGAGCAGTACTTC. It encodes CASSLGDRLLSYEQYF.

V usage is TRBV28 and J usage is TRBJ2-2; no definite D call. The CDR3 length is 13 residues. The V gene's germline CDR1 is MDHEN and CDR2 SYDVKM. The ends were cut back, 3 bases at V and 5 bases at J, with 7 bases in the middle. The CDR3: CASSFSKTGELFF. CDR3 nucleotides: TGTGCCAGCAGTTTTAGCAAGACCGGGGAGCTGTTTTTT.

Notes on this clone: The same CDR3 can be traced to other DNA sequences in this sample. V is TRBV6-5 and J is TRBJ2-7; maybe TRBD1 (6 bases). The CDR3 is 15 residues long. Germline CDR1 reads MNHEY; CDR2 reads SVGAGI. V lost 0 bases and J lost 4, with 13 bases in between. CDR3 coding DNA: TGTGCCAGCAGTTACTCCGGCAGGGGTGCTTACGAGCAGTACTTC. Translation: CASSYSGRGAYEQYF.

The chain carries TRBV20-1 and TRBJ2-7, with 9 bases fitting TRBD1. CDR3 length equals 11 residues. Per germline, CDR1 DFQATT and CDR2 SNEGSKA (reference sequence). With 5 bases clipped from V and 4 bases from J, the junction kept 0 bases outside the gene matches. The CDR3 here is CSAGQGYEQYF. Written as DNA, the CDR3 is TGCAGTGCTGGACAGGGGTACGAGCAGTACTTC.

J is TRBJ2-1 and V is TRBV28; 9 bases map to TRBD1. The germline CDR1 and CDR2 sequences are MDHEN and SYDVKM. The junction had 3 bases not matched to a gene; V was cut back by 2 bases and J by 4 bases. This CDR3 has 15 residues. DNA for the CDR3: TGTGCCAGCAGTTTAAGGGACAGGGCTTACAATGAGCAGTTCTTC. Translation: CASSLRDRAYNEQFF. The full variable domain, rest sourced from reference TRBV28 and TRBJ2-1, is DVKVTQSSRYLVKRTGEKVFLECVQDMDHENMFWYRQDPGLGLRLIYFSYDVKMKEKGDIPEGYSVSREKKERFSLILESASTNQTSMYLCASSLRDRAYNEQFFGPGTRLTVL.

J is TRBJ1-4 and V is TRBV30; no firm D call. Per germline, CDR1 GTSNPN and CDR2 SVGIG (reference sequence). Trimming pared 1 base from V and 6 bases from J, leaving 9 bases between. The CDR3 sequence is 13 residues long. CDR3 sequence: CAWSDGVYEKLFF. The CDR3, as DNA: TGTGCCTGGAGTGACGGAGTATATGAAAAACTGTTTTTT.

CDR3 in DNA: TGCGCCAGCAGCCGCCAAAGAGGAGGGAACTATGGCTACACCTTC. Translated: CASSRQRGGNYGYTF. The genes are TRBV4-3 and TRBJ1-2; the D is unclear. This CDR3 is built from 15 residues. In germline, CDR1 is LGHNA, CDR2 YSLEER. The V and J ends lost 4 bases and 2 bases respectively, with 14 bases between them.

This clone has only a few counts. The chain employs TRBV27 and TRBJ2-7, with D unresolved. The CDR3 consists of 14 residues. The germline V gene encodes CDR1 MNHEY and CDR2 SMNVEV (reference sequence). V lost 6 bases and J 3 bases, leaving 15 bases between the germline ends. In nucleotides, the CDR3 is TGTGCCAGCAGGCGTACCCGGGTCAGCTACGAGCAGTACTTC. This sequence encodes CASRRTRVSYEQYF.

CDR3 protein: CASSLRTGATNEKLFF. In DNA, the CDR3 is TGCGCCAGCAGCTTAAGAACAGGGGCAACTAATGAAAAACTGTTTTTT. This chain joins TRBV5-1 and TRBJ1-4; 7 positions match TRBD1. This CDR3 is 16 amino acids long. CDR1 is SGHRS and CDR2 is YFSETQ in the germline V gene. Losses at the gene ends were 2 bases for V and 0 bases for J; bases not matched to a gene: 4.

V gene TRBV29-1 combines with J gene TRBJ2-1; possibly TRBD2 for D (7 bases). Looked up from germline, CDR1 is SQVTM and CDR2 is ANQGSEA. V was cut by 8 bases and J by 10 bases, with 18 bases left in between. CDR3 size: 12 residues. CDR3: CSTRGGGKEQFF. Written as DNA, the CDR3 is TGCAGCACCCGGGGAGGGGGAAAAGAGCAGTTCTTC.

This clone was recorded only once. The chain couples TRBV9 to TRBJ1-6; 10 nucleotides agree with TRBD1. The CDR3 contains 15 residues. Trimming cost V 0 bases and J 7 bases; bases outside gene matches: 1. CDR1 and CDR2 from the germline V gene are SGDLS and YYNGEE. The CDR3 region is CASSVAGQGNSPLHF. CDR3 DNA: TGTGCCAGCAGCGTAGCGGGACAGGGGAATTCACCCCTCCACTTT.

The V call is TRBV4-2, the J call TRBJ2-3; the D is unclear. CDR1 is LGHNA, CDR2 YNFKEQ, per germline. The CDR3 runs to 16 residues. Trimming stripped 1 base from V and 1 base from J, with 12 bases between. The CDR3 spells CASSQVGAAGTDTQYF. CDR3 bases: TGTGCCAGCAGCCAAGTAGGAGCAGCAGGCACAGATACGCAGTATTTT.

This clone came up a few times. The V call is TRBV10-3, the J call TRBJ1-1, with 10 bases matching TRBD1. Germline V CDR1 and CDR2: ENHRY, SYGVKD. CDR3 length equals 14 residues. Trimming removed 4 bases from V and 1 base from J; junction bases left unmatched: 0. The CDR3 nucleotides read TGTGCCATCAGTGGGGACAGGGGGAACACTGAAGCTTTCTTT. Protein product: CAISGDRGNTEAFF.

This chain joins TRBV7-3 and TRBJ2-3; perhaps TRBD1 as D (6 bases). The germline V gene encodes CDR1 SGHTA and CDR2 FQGTGA. The CDR3 loop spans 14 amino acids. V was pared by 5 bases and J by 3 bases, with 12 bases between. CDR3 sequence reads: CASSPQQGTDTQYF. Here the CDR3 DNA reads TGTGCCAGCAGCCCCCAGCAGGGGACAGATACGCAGTATTTT.

The chain combines TRBV21-1 with TRBJ1-5; TRBD1, the table's D call, was not compared with the DNA. TRBV21-1 represents a pseudogene. This CDR3 has 16 residues. CDR3 sequence reads: CASVGTGGLVGQPQHF. As DNA, the CDR3 is TGTGCCAGTGTTGGGACAGGGGGACTCGTAGGTCAGCCCCAGCATTTT.

The table lists this clone with a count of one. V is TRBV5-5 and J is TRBJ2-7; tentative D call: TRBD2 (6 bases). Per the germline V gene, CDR1 is SGHKS and CDR2 is YYEKEE (reference sequence). V was clipped by 0 bases and J by 3 bases, with 10 bases between them. The CDR3 has 14 amino acids. Here the CDR3 reads CASSLDQDYYEQYF. The DNA for the CDR3 is TGTGCCAGCAGCTTGGACCAGGACTACTACGAGCAGTACTTC.

The chain couples TRBV5-6 to TRBJ2-3; TRBD2 might be the D (5 bases). The V end lost 4 bases, the J end lost 2 bases, and 11 bases lay between the germline ends. The CDR3 spans 14 residues. CDR1 SGHDT and CDR2 YYEEEE come from the germline V gene. The DNA for the CDR3 is TGTGCCAGCAGCCCCGGGATTCCCACAGATACGCAGTATTTT. Translating gives CASSPGIPTDTQYF. The full variable domain, rest sourced from reference TRBV5-6 and TRBJ2-3, is DAGVTQSPTHLIKTRGQQVTLRCSPKSGHDTVSWYQQALGQGPQFIFQYYEEEERQRGNFPDRFSGHQFPNYSSELNVNALLLGDSALYLCASSPGIPTDTQYFGPGTRLTVL.

The chain's CDR3 is CASSSRVDRVLRNTIYF. The CDR3 DNA reads as TGTGCCAGCAGCTCACGGGTGGACAGGGTCCTTCGAAACACCATATATTTT. The rearrangement joins TRBV7-8 to TRBJ1-3, with 8 bases aligning to TRBD1. The germline V gene encodes CDR1 SGHVS and CDR2 FQNEAQ. After removal of 4 bases from V and 5 bases from J, the junction contained 13 bases not matched to a gene. The CDR3 extends over 17 amino acids.

The J gene is TRBJ1-1, the V gene TRBV5-6; TRBD1 aligns across 11 bases. J gave up 10 bases and V 3 bases, and 8 bases lay outside the gene matches. This CDR3 contains 14 residues. Germline assignment: CDR1 SGHDT and CDR2 YYEEEE. CDR3 in DNA: TGTGCCAGCAGCTCACCGGGACAGGGGGAGGGAGCTTTCTTT. It encodes CASSSPGQGEGAFF.

The CDR3: CASSLVLGEGTEAFF. Written as DNA, the CDR3 is TGTGCCAGCAGCTTGGTATTGGGGGAGGGAACTGAAGCTTTCTTT. V usage is TRBV5-4 and J usage is TRBJ1-1; weak D call: TRBD1 (5 bases). Trimming cost V 0 bases and J 5 bases, with 14 bases left between them. The germline V gene has CDR1 SGHNT and CDR2 YYREEE (reference sequence). This CDR3 has 15 amino acids.

V is TRBV30 and J is TRBJ1-4, with 7 bases lining up with TRBD1. V was clipped by 2 bases and J by 0 bases; unmatched bases: 9. Germline values: CDR1 GTSNPN, CDR2 SVGIG (reference sequence). The CDR3 runs 17 residues. The CDR3, as DNA: TGTGCCTGGAGTTCCGACAGGGTAGGGGCAACTAATGAAAAACTGTTTTTT. This codes for CAWSSDRVGATNEKLFF.

This rearrangement joins TRBV5-4 to TRBJ1-2; 9 nucleotides agree with TRBD1. This CDR3 comprises 14 residues. Trimming removed 4 bases from V and 6 bases from J; junction bases left unmatched: 7. The germline V gene encodes CDR1 SGHNT and CDR2 YYREEE (reference sequence). The DNA for the CDR3 is TGTGCCAGCAGCATTTCACAGGGGGCTAATGGCTACACCTTC. Amino acid sequence: CASSISQGANGYTF.

This chain connects TRBV10-3 to TRBJ1-3, with 7 positions matching TRBD1. This CDR3 is built from 16 residues. Germline CDR1 reads ENHRY; CDR2 reads SYGVKD. J lost 0 bases, V lost 10 bases, and 12 bases had no gene match. CDR3 DNA: TGTGCCACCATGGGACAGACGAGCATCTCTGGAAACACCATATATTTT. This translates into CATMGQTSISGNTIYF.

V and J are TRBV6-1 and TRBJ2-1; D is undetermined. Trimming took off 4 bases at V and 0 bases at J, with 13 bases between the two ends. Germline CDR1 MNHNS, CDR2 SASEGT. This CDR3 spans 16 amino acids. The CDR3, as DNA: TGTGCCAGCAGTGGGCAGACTGATCGCTCCTACAATGAGCAGTTCTTC. This translates into CASSGQTDRSYNEQFF.

The chain couples TRBV18 to TRBJ2-3, with D possibly being TRBD2 (6 bases). The CDR3 covers 14 residues. V was shortened by 3 bases and J by 1 base, with 8 bases between the two germline ends. The V gene's germline CDR1 is KGHSH and CDR2 LQKENI. CDR3 sequence reads: CASSPGTRTDTQYF. Written as DNA, the CDR3 is TGTGCCAGCTCACCTGGGACTCGCACAGATACGCAGTATTTT.

A few counts support this clone. V and J are TRBV18 and TRBJ1-5, with D uncertain. Germline V CDR1 and CDR2: KGHSH, LQKENI. This CDR3 has 13 amino acids. Trimming left V 4 bases short and J 1 base short, with 5 bases between. DNA of the CDR3: TGTGCCAGCTCACGGGCAAGCAATCAGCCCCAGCATTTT. This gives the protein CASSRASNQPQHF.

V gene TRBV5-1 combines with J gene TRBJ1-2; the D is unclear. CDR1 and CDR2 from the germline V gene are SGHRS and YFSETQ. The CDR3 contains 17 residues. Trimming cost V 0 bases and J 0 bases, with 15 bases left between them. The CDR3 is CASSLVLEGSANYGYTF. The CDR3 bases are TGCGCCAGCAGCTTGGTTCTGGAGGGATCGGCTAACTATGGCTACACCTTC.

The chain joins TRBV5-1 to TRBJ2-5; 8 nucleotides align to TRBD2. This CDR3 spans 14 amino acids. V was clipped by 1 base and J by 3 bases; unmatched bases: 2. Germline V gene lookup returns CDR1 SGHRS and CDR2 YFSETQ. The CDR3 protein is CASSLSSGEETQYF. CDR3 bases: TGCGCCAGCAGCTTGAGTAGCGGGGAAGAGACCCAGTACTTC. The complete variable domain, with remaining parts taken from reference TRBV5-1 and TRBJ2-5, reads KAGVTQTPRYLIKTRGQQVTLSCSPISGHRSVSWYQQTPGQGLQFLFEYFSETQRNKGNFPGRFSGRQFSNSRSEMNVSTLELGDSALYLCASSLSSGEETQYFGPGTRLLVL.